Shown below are 19 T cell receptor beta chains from a single sample sequenced in a study of blood T cell repertoires in COVID-19. Measured with immunoSEQ multiplex PCR; TCRdb has only the in-frame clones, and not every one. The sample has about 150,000 clones, around 83% seen once; the top ten hold about 12%. Sequencing input: peripheral blood. Receptors were obtained from a woman aged 60-70 years with COVID-19, enrolled during active disease.

The chain is built from TRBV18 and TRBJ2-2; D possibly corresponds to TRBD1 (6 bases). The CDR3 totals 15 residues. Germline values: CDR1 KGHSH, CDR2 LQKENI. V lost 5 bases and J lost 0, with 10 bases in between. In DNA form, the CDR3 reads TGTGCCAGCTCAAGGGACACTTCGAACACCGGGGAGCTGTTTTTT. This gives the protein CASSRDTSNTGELFF.

The chain couples TRBV6-5 to TRBJ1-2, with D hard to call. Germline CDR1 reads MNHEY; CDR2 reads SVGAGI. CDR3 length equals 15 residues. Trimming took 7 bases from V and 0 from J, leaving 15 bases between them. CDR3 protein: CASIRQSSSNYGYTF. The CDR3 coding sequence is TGTGCCAGCATCCGCCAGTCTTCCTCTAACTATGGCTACACCTTC.

The V gene is TRBV25-1, the J gene TRBJ1-1, with D unclear. CDR3 length equals 12 residues. V gave up 3 bases and J gave up 5 bases, with 7 bases separating them. In germline, CDR1 is MGHDK, CDR2 SYGVNS. CDR3 amino acids: CASSDPRTEAFF. CDR3 nucleotides: TGTGCCAGCAGTGACCCGCGGACTGAAGCTTTCTTT.

V gene TRBV7-6 combines with J gene TRBJ2-3, with a possible D match to TRBD2 (7 bases). V was pared by 1 base and J by 6 bases, with 17 bases between. CDR1 is SGHVS, CDR2 FNYEAQ, per germline. The CDR3 extends over 16 amino acids. CDR3 in DNA: TGTGCCAGCAGCTTAGGAGCGGCGGGGGCCTCCGATACGCAGTATTTT. Translation: CASSLGAAGASDTQYF. The full variable domain, its missing parts supplied by reference TRBV7-6 and TRBJ2-3, is GAGVSQSPRYKVTKRGQDVALRCDPISGHVSLYWYRQALGQGPEFLTYFNYEAQQDKSGLPNDRFSAERPEGSISTLTIQRTEQRDSAMYRCASSLGAAGASDTQYFGPGTRLTVL.

This clone was seen only a few times. The rearrangement uses TRBV18 and TRBJ1-4, with 7 nucleotides matching TRBD1. The CDR3 is 14 amino acids. Germline V lookup: CDR1 KGHSH, CDR2 LQKENI. Trimming cost V 3 bases and J 6 bases; bases outside gene matches: 4. CDR3 nucleotides: TGTGCCAGCTCACCCAGACAGGGCCATGAAAAACTGTTTTTT. Its protein is CASSPRQGHEKLFF.

The rearrangement uses TRBV11-2 and TRBJ2-1; D is perhaps TRBD2 (5 bases). From germline, CDR1 is SGHAT and CDR2 FQNNGV. This CDR3 is built from 15 residues. V gave up 0 bases and J gave up 9 bases, with 15 bases separating them. The CDR3: CASSLELAGHGEQFF. In DNA, the CDR3 is TGTGCCAGCAGCTTAGAGCTAGCAGGTCATGGTGAGCAGTTCTTC.

CDR3 sequence reads: CASSMSSRSNEQFF. The CDR3 bases are TGTGCCAGTAGTATGTCTAGTCGGAGCAATGAGCAGTTCTTC. The chain joins TRBV19 to TRBJ2-1; unclear D gene. This CDR3 spans 14 amino acids. CDR1 is LNHDA and CDR2 is SQIVND in the germline V gene (reference sequence). V lost 3 bases to trimming and J lost 6 bases, with 12 bases between them.

The V call is TRBV5-5, the J call TRBJ2-1, with 7 bases fitting TRBD2. The CDR3 contains 14 residues. Germline V gives CDR1 SGHKS, CDR2 YYEKEE (reference sequence). Trimming removed 2 bases from V and 4 bases from J; junction bases left unmatched: 3. The CDR3 here is CASSFTSEYNEQFF. CDR3 DNA sequence: TGTGCCAGCAGCTTTACTAGCGAATACAATGAGCAGTTCTTC.

A remark on this clone: The sample holds other DNA sequences that translate to the same CDR3. As DNA, the CDR3 is TGTGCCAGCAGTGGTCAGTATAGCAATCAGCCCCAGCATTTT. Its protein is CASSGQYSNQPQHF. This chain joins TRBV2 and TRBJ1-5; D is unclear. V shed 4 bases and J shed 0 bases, with 7 bases lying between them. Looked up from germline, CDR1 is SNHLY and CDR2 is FYNNEI. The CDR3 runs to 14 residues.

This clone came up once. CDR3 in DNA: TGTGCCAGCAGCCCAGGACAGGGGGCGCGCAATGAGCAGTTCTTC. It codes for CASSPGQGARNEQFF. The J gene is TRBJ2-1, the V gene TRBV7-9; 11 bases line up with TRBD1. Trimming removed 5 bases from V and 6 bases from J; junction bases left unmatched: 6. Germline CDR1 and CDR2: SEHNR and FQNEAQ (reference sequence). This CDR3 has 15 residues.

The V call is TRBV7-3, the J call TRBJ1-2, with a tentative D call TRBD1 (5 bases). Germline V gene lookup returns CDR1 SGHTA and CDR2 FQGTGA. The V end lost 5 bases, the J end lost 8 bases, and 15 bases lay between the germline ends. This CDR3 comprises 13 residues. The CDR3 sequence is CASSRIGVEGYTF. The DNA of the CDR3 is TGTGCCAGCAGCCGGATAGGGGTAGAGGGCTACACCTTC.

A remark on this clone: The identical CDR3 is also encoded by other nucleotide sequences in the sample. V is TRBV5-1 and J is TRBJ1-2; possibly TRBD1 for D (5 bases). From germline, CDR1 is SGHRS and CDR2 YFSETQ. The ends were cut back, 0 bases at V and 7 bases at J, with 10 bases in the middle. This CDR3 spans 13 amino acids. CDR3 in DNA: TGCGCCAGCAGCTTGGCGGGGGGAGGTGGCTACACCTTC. Translation: CASSLAGGGGYTF.

This clone showed up just once. V gene TRBV19 combines with J gene TRBJ1-1, with D unclear. The CDR3 totals 13 residues. Germline values: CDR1 LNHDA, CDR2 SQIVND (reference sequence). The V end lost 9 bases, the J end lost 5 bases, and 16 bases lay between the germline ends. The DNA of the CDR3 is TGTGCCAGCGACTGGGGTTCGGGGACTGAAGCTTTCTTT. It specifies CASDWGSGTEAFF.

This rearrangement joins TRBV6-1 to TRBJ2-7, with 13 positions matching TRBD2. The CDR3 covers 15 residues. Germline lookup yields CDR1 MNHNS and CDR2 SASEGT. After removal of 3 bases from V and 5 bases from J, the junction contained 4 bases not matched to a gene. CDR3 in amino acids: CASSDGTSGTDEQYF. The CDR3, as DNA: TGTGCCAGCAGTGACGGGACTAGCGGGACGGACGAGCAGTACTTC.

This clone is a singleton in its sample. The rearrangement links TRBV14 to TRBJ1-1; D remains ambiguous. Germline-derived CDR1 and CDR2 are SGHDN and FVKESK. V gave up 4 bases and J gave up 7 bases, with 16 bases separating them. This CDR3 has 14 residues. The CDR3 bases are TGTGCCAGCAGCCGACCGGTGCTTGGCGGTGAAGCTTTCTTT. It codes for CASSRPVLGGEAFF.

The chain recombines TRBV29-1 with TRBJ2-1; 7 nucleotides line up with TRBD1. Germline V gene sequence: CDR1 SQVTM, CDR2 ANQGSEA. Trimming removed 0 bases from V and 8 bases from J; junction bases left unmatched: 10. CDR3 length: 15 amino acids. The CDR3 loop reads CSVEDGGQIRYEQFF. The CDR3 DNA is TGCAGCGTTGAAGATGGGGGACAGATTCGCTATGAGCAGTTCTTC.

This clone was observed once. CDR3 sequence (DNA): TGTGCCAGCTCGTCCGGGACAGGGGGGGAAAAACTGTTTTTT. This gives the protein CASSSGTGGEKLFF. The gene calls are TRBV18 and TRBJ1-4; 11 nucleotides agree with TRBD1. The CDR3 has 14 residues. J lost 8 bases, V lost 6 bases, and 5 bases had no gene match. Germline V lookup: CDR1 KGHSH, CDR2 LQKENI.

The rearrangement links TRBV21-1 to TRBJ2-1; the table's D call TRBD2 went unverified against the DNA. TRBV21-1 is tagged as a pseudogene. This CDR3 is built from 14 residues. The CDR3 region has the DNA TGTGCCAGCAGCAAGGGTAGCGGGAGGGATGAGCAGTTCTTC. Translated: CASSKGSGRDEQFF.

The chain joins TRBV6-2 or TRBV6-3 to TRBJ2-4; D is possibly TRBD2 (5 bases). The CDR3 length is 17 residues. V lost 4 bases, J lost 2 bases, and 18 bases lay in between. Germline CDR1 and CDR2: MNHEY and SVGEGT. CDR3 loop: CASSLGGPFTPKNIQYF. As DNA, the CDR3 is TGTGCCAGCAGTTTAGGAGGCCCTTTTACGCCCAAAAACATTCAGTACTTC.